This passage covers 19 T cell receptor beta chains from one sample sequenced in a study of glioma-infiltrating T cells after dendritic cell vaccination. TCRdb keeps only in-frame clones here, not all; method: immunoSEQ multiplex PCR. The repertoire has approximately 100,000 clones, about 79% of them found once; the top ten carry 5.5% to 7%. The sample here was blood, taken before dendritic cell vaccination. Receptor source: a human donor with glioblastoma.

The chain combines TRBV2 with TRBJ1-5; tentative D call: TRBD1 (5 bases). The germline V and J ends were trimmed by 1 base and 6 bases, with 13 bases remaining between them. CDR3 length equals 15 residues. The germline CDR1 and CDR2 sequences are SNHLY and FYNNEI. The CDR3 spells CASSEGLEDTQPQHF. CDR3 in DNA: TGTGCCAGCAGTGAAGGTCTAGAGGACACTCAGCCCCAGCATTTT.

In this sample, this clone turned up a few times. This sequence joins TRBV5-5 and TRBJ2-3; weak D call: TRBD1 (6 bases). V lost 2 bases, J lost 4 bases, and 14 bases lay in between. CDR3 length equals 15 residues. The germline gives CDR1 SGHKS, CDR2 YYEKEE (reference sequence). CDR3 sequence reads: CASSLTRGRPDTQYF. Written as DNA, the CDR3 is TGTGCCAGCAGCTTAACCAGGGGAAGACCAGATACGCAGTATTTT.

The rearrangement joins TRBV30 to TRBJ2-5; D gene uncertain. In germline, CDR1 is GTSNPN, CDR2 SVGIG (reference sequence). V lost 0 bases and J lost 5, with 10 bases in between. The CDR3 covers 13 residues. CDR3 protein: CAWSVARRETQYF. CDR3 sequence (DNA): TGTGCCTGGAGTGTAGCGAGAAGGGAGACCCAGTACTTC.

The chain recombines TRBV9 with TRBJ2-7; 7 nucleotides match TRBD1. Germline V gene data show CDR1 as SGDLS and CDR2 as YYNGEE. The length of the CDR3 is 12 residues. Trimming cost V 5 bases and J 3 bases; bases outside gene matches: 2. The CDR3 DNA reads as TGTGCCAGCAGTAGGGGGCACTACGAGCAGTACTTC. This codes for CASSRGHYEQYF.

The genes are TRBV19 and TRBJ2-7; D is perhaps TRBD2 (5 bases). Looked up from germline, CDR1 is LNHDA and CDR2 is SQIVND (reference sequence). Trimming cost V 9 bases and J 0 bases, with 9 bases left between them. The CDR3 has 12 residues. CDR3 sequence: CASSDSSYEQYF. Written as DNA, the CDR3 is TGTGCCAGCTCGGACTCCTCCTACGAGCAGTACTTC. The complete variable domain, with remaining parts taken from reference TRBV19 and TRBJ2-7, reads DGGITQSPKYLFRKEGQNVTLSCEQNLNHDAMYWYRQDPGQGLRLIYYSQIVNDFQKGDIAEGYSVSREKKESFPLTVTSAQKNPTAFYLCASSDSSYEQYFGPGTRLTVT.

This clone was seen many times. Relative to the germline gene, one junction end is altered; a read error may explain this. V is TRBV7-7 and J is TRBJ2-5; the match to TRBD2 covers 7 bases. The CDR3 runs to 14 residues. The germline V gene has CDR1 SSHAT and CDR2 FNYEAQ (reference sequence). The CDR3, as DNA: TGTGCTAGCAGCTTAGGGGTAGCGGGAGAGACCCAGTACTTC. Protein product: CASSLGVAGETQYF.

V is TRBV28 and J is TRBJ2-7; D is possibly TRBD2 (6 bases). Trimming stripped 6 bases from V and 1 base from J, with 16 bases between. This CDR3 comprises 15 residues. Per the germline V gene, CDR1 is MDHEN and CDR2 is SYDVKM. The CDR3 DNA reads as TGTGCCAGCAGCCTCCGGGACTGGGCTTCCTACGAGCAGTACTTC. Protein: CASSLRDWASYEQYF.

The chain uses TRBV27 and TRBJ2-1; 11 bases agree with TRBD2. J gave up 9 bases and V 10 bases, and 11 bases lay outside the gene matches. The CDR3 runs 14 residues. Germline lookup yields CDR1 MNHEY and CDR2 SMNVEV (reference sequence). As DNA, the CDR3 is TGTGCCACCACCCCTAGCGGGAGGTGGAGTGAGCAGTTCTTC. Its protein product is CATTPSGRWSEQFF.

This chain connects TRBV28 to TRBJ2-7; 9 nucleotides line up with TRBD1. With V trimmed by 4 bases and J by 5 bases, 12 bases remained unmatched. This CDR3 spans 16 amino acids. Germline CDR1 and CDR2: MDHEN and SYDVKM. The CDR3: CASSSEWTGADNEQYF. The CDR3 DNA reads as TGTGCCAGCAGTTCGGAATGGACAGGGGCGGACAACGAGCAGTACTTC.

The rearrangement links TRBV30 to TRBJ2-7; D ambiguous. V lost 0 bases and J lost 6, with 6 bases in between. Germline V CDR1 and CDR2: GTSNPN, SVGIG (reference sequence). The CDR3 totals 11 residues. The CDR3 coding sequence is TGTGCCTGGAGTGTATCGGGCGAGCAGTACTTC. This translates into CAWSVSGEQYF.

The chain is built from TRBV2 and TRBJ2-1, with 11 bases lining up with TRBD1. Germline V gene lookup returns CDR1 SNHLY and CDR2 FYNNEI. Trimming removed 6 bases from V and 6 bases from J; junction bases left unmatched: 7. The CDR3 spans 15 residues. CDR3 residues: CASSGDRGKGNEQFF. The CDR3 coding sequence is TGTGCCAGCAGCGGGGACAGGGGGAAAGGCAATGAGCAGTTCTTC.

The chain joins TRBV7-8 to TRBJ1-5; perhaps TRBD1 as D (5 bases). V was shortened by 4 bases and J by 1 base, with 17 bases between the two germline ends. Germline values: CDR1 SGHVS, CDR2 FQNEAQ. The CDR3 is made up of 17 amino acids. The CDR3 nucleotides read TGTGCCAGCAGCTCCGGTTGGGGCGGTGACAGCAATCAGCCCCAGCATTTT. It translates to CASSSGWGGDSNQPQHF.

This CDR3 reads CASSPTSGVTYEQYF. Written as DNA, the CDR3 is TGCGCCAGCAGCCCGACTAGCGGGGTTACCTACGAGCAGTACTTC. The V and J genes are TRBV5-1 and TRBJ2-7; 11 bases line up with TRBD2. The CDR3 has 15 amino acids. V was clipped by 4 bases and J by 2 bases; unmatched bases: 5. Germline V gene data show CDR1 as SGHRS and CDR2 as YFSETQ.

This chain links TRBV27 with TRBJ1-6; 9 bases are shared with TRBD1. Losses at the gene ends were 4 bases for V and 8 bases for J; bases not matched to a gene: 21. The CDR3 runs to 20 residues. The V gene's germline CDR1 is MNHEY and CDR2 SMNVEV (reference sequence). The CDR3 is CASSYKPGAPGQGLYSPLHF. CDR3 DNA sequence: TGTGCCAGCAGTTACAAACCGGGGGCCCCGGGACAGGGTTTGTATTCACCCCTCCACTTT.

This chain links TRBV2 with TRBJ2-5; D perhaps matches TRBD1 (5 bases). The ends were cut back, 3 bases at V and 2 bases at J, with 13 bases in the middle. This CDR3 has 15 residues. Germline values: CDR1 SNHLY, CDR2 FYNNEI. The CDR3 coding sequence is TGTGCCAGCAGTGATCTGGGGCCGGGTCAAGAGACCCAGTACTTC. Translation: CASSDLGPGQETQYF. Filled out from reference TRBV2 and TRBJ2-5, the complete variable domain reads EPEVTQTPSHQVTQMGQEVILRCVPISNHLYFYWYRQILGQKVEFLVSFYNNEISEKSEIFDDQFSVERPDGSNFTLKIRSTKLEDSAMYFCASSDLGPGQETQYFGPGTRLLVL.

The chain couples TRBV19 to TRBJ1-2; D remains unclear. The CDR3 is 18 residues long. V lost 3 bases, J lost 4 bases, and 24 bases lay in between. The germline V gene encodes CDR1 LNHDA and CDR2 SQIVND (reference sequence). Here the CDR3 reads CASSINNPGHLFFYGYTF. DNA for the CDR3: TGTGCCAGTAGTATCAATAACCCTGGCCATCTTTTCTTCTATGGCTACACCTTC.

The chain recombines TRBV2 with TRBJ2-4; 9 positions agree with TRBD1. CDR1 and CDR2 (germline): SNHLY, FYNNEI. This CDR3 comprises 13 residues. Trimming at V came to 7 bases and at J to 4 bases, leaving 2 bases not matched to a gene. The CDR3 DNA sequence: TGTGCCAGCAACGACAGGGGGAAAAACATTCAGTACTTC. This sequence encodes CASNDRGKNIQYF.

This clone was recorded only once. The chain is built from TRBV27 and TRBJ2-7; D not resolved. The CDR3 runs to 17 residues. V lost 1 base and J lost 2, with 18 bases in between. The germline CDR1 and CDR2 sequences are MNHEY and SMNVEV (reference sequence). The CDR3, as DNA: TGTGCCAGCAGTTTATTCGGTTCCGCCCTTTCACCCTACGAGCAGTACTTC. Encoded protein: CASSLFGSALSPYEQYF.

V usage is TRBV5-1 and J usage is TRBJ1-1; D is uncertain. Trimming left V 2 bases short and J 0 bases short, with 8 bases between. The V gene's germline CDR1 is SGHRS and CDR2 YFSETQ. This CDR3 has 14 residues. The CDR3 region has the DNA TGCGCCAGCAGCTTCGAGAGCTTGAACACTGAAGCTTTCTTT. The encoded protein is CASSFESLNTEAFF.